The 20 T cell receptor beta chains given below trace back to one sample, sequenced in a study of CD8+ T cells in alopecia areata. Extraction of RNA preceded its reverse transcription into cDNA, which served as the sequencing template. Method: immunoSEQ multiplex PCR; TCRdb's copy keeps in-frame clones and lacks some. This sample has about 130,000 clones; roughly three fifths occur once, and the top ten carry roughly 4.3%. This specimen was CD4+ T cells sorted from blood, taken at week 0. The receptors come from a human donor with alopecia areata.

The chain links TRBV10-3 to TRBJ2-7, with TRBD1 matching 7 bases. The germline V gene encodes CDR1 ENHRY and CDR2 SYGVKD. The CDR3 consists of 13 residues. V shed 5 bases, J shed 4 bases, and the junction held 5 bases outside the gene matches. The CDR3 region has the DNA TGTGCCATCAGTCGCGACAGGGCTTACGAGCAGTACTTC. The encoded protein is CAISRDRAYEQYF.

The chain links TRBV7-2 to TRBJ2-2; TRBD1 matches at 8 bases. Germline CDR1 reads SGHTA; CDR2 reads FQGNSA. Germline trimming cut 3 bases from V and 3 bases from J; bases unmatched to any gene: 6. This CDR3 is 16 amino acids long. The CDR3 loop is CASSFPRTGHTGELFF. DNA for the CDR3: TGTGCCAGCAGCTTCCCAAGGACAGGGCACACCGGGGAGCTGTTTTTT.

J is TRBJ1-2 and V is TRBV7-4; D gene unclear. Trimming removed 1 base at V and 1 base at J, with 10 bases between. Germline V lookup: CDR1 SGHVT, CDR2 SQSDAQ. This CDR3 is built from 15 residues. The CDR3, as DNA: TGTGCCAGCAGCTTAGTCGGCAGTTTTAACTATGGCTACACCTTC. Protein sequence: CASSLVGSFNYGYTF. Drawing the rest from reference TRBV7-4 and TRBJ1-2, the complete variable domain is GAGVSQSPRYKVAKRGRDVALRCDSISGHVTLYWYRQTLGQGSEVLTYSQSDAQRDKSGRPSGRFSAERPERSVSTLKIQRTEQGDSAVYLCASSLVGSFNYGYTFGSGTRLTVV.

The chain joins TRBV7-9 to TRBJ1-4; TRBD1 might be the D (5 bases). This CDR3 is built from 15 residues. V was clipped by 5 bases and J by 6 bases, with 16 bases between them. In germline, CDR1 is SEHNR, CDR2 FQNEAQ (reference sequence). Here the CDR3 DNA reads TGTGCCAGCAGCATAATTGGCCAGGGTTATGAAAAACTGTTTTTT. It is translated as CASSIIGQGYEKLFF. The full variable domain, in which reference TRBV7-9 and TRBJ1-4 provide the parts outside the CDR3, is DTGVSQNPRHKITKRGQNVTFRCDPISEHNRLYWYRQTLGQGPEFLTYFQNEAQLEKSRLLSDRFSAERPKGSFSTLEIQRTEQGDSAMYLCASSIIGQGYEKLFFGSGTQLSVL.

V and J are TRBV18 and TRBJ1-2, with 9 positions matching TRBD1. The ends lost 2 bases at V and 5 bases at J; junction bases unmatched: 3. Germline CDR1 KGHSH, CDR2 LQKENI. The CDR3 contains 14 residues. DNA of the CDR3: TGTGCCAGCTCACCAGCCGGGACAGGGTATGGCTACACCTTC. Protein product: CASSPAGTGYGYTF.

There are a few counts of this clone. The chain is built from TRBV29-1 and TRBJ2-1, with 8 bases fitting TRBD1. The CDR3 totals 14 residues. Germline assignment: CDR1 SQVTM and CDR2 ANQGSEA. The junction had 10 bases not matched to a gene; V was cut back by 3 bases and J by 9 bases. The CDR3 bases are TGCAGCGTTGATTCGGGACAGGCTAAGGGTGAGCAGTTCTTC. This translates into CSVDSGQAKGEQFF.

V and J are TRBV7-2 and TRBJ1-2, with a tentative D call TRBD1 (6 bases). The V and J ends lost 2 bases and 2 bases respectively, with 18 bases between them. The CDR3 runs to 17 residues. Per the germline V gene, CDR1 is SGHTA and CDR2 is FQGNSA. The CDR3 DNA is TGTGCCAGCAGCTTATTTGGGGGCGGCGGGCACAACTATGGCTACACCTTC. Translated, it gives CASSLFGGGGHNYGYTF.

The chain recombines TRBV23-1 with TRBJ1-5; D remains unclear. TRBV23-1 is sorted into the ORF group, with uncertain function. The CDR3 extends over 11 amino acids. V dropped 6 bases and J dropped 16 bases, with 16 bases sitting between them. CDR3: CASSLRVSAHF. The CDR3 DNA sequence: TGCGCCAGCAGCCTGAGAGTTTCGGCCCATTTT.

The chain uses TRBV18 and TRBJ2-3; TRBD1 matches 9 bases. The CDR3 is 15 amino acids. J was trimmed by 1 base and V by 3 bases; bases with no gene match: 2. CDR1 and CDR2 from the germline V gene are KGHSH and LQKENI. In DNA form, the CDR3 reads TGTGCCAGCTCACCTAGACAGGGGGGCACAGATACGCAGTATTTT. It codes for CASSPRQGGTDTQYF.

The chain links TRBV5-1 to TRBJ2-2; D gene uncertain. V lost 4 bases and J lost 1, with 14 bases in between. Looked up from germline, CDR1 is SGHRS and CDR2 is YFSETQ. This CDR3 has 16 residues. CDR3 region: CASSDPENKNTGELFF. The CDR3 DNA sequence: TGCGCCAGCAGCGACCCGGAAAATAAGAACACCGGGGAGCTGTTTTTT.

The chain recombines TRBV5-6 with TRBJ2-3, with TRBD2 as a possible D gene (6 bases). Trimming took 3 bases from V and 2 from J, leaving 13 bases between them. CDR1 is SGHDT and CDR2 is YYEEEE in the germline V gene. The CDR3 runs to 15 residues. Here the CDR3 DNA reads TGTGCCAGCAGCTCGGATAGCGGATTCACAGATACGCAGTATTTT. It translates to CASSSDSGFTDTQYF.

The chain carries TRBV11-2 and TRBJ2-7; weak D call: TRBD2 (5 bases). The CDR3 contains 16 residues. Trimming took off 3 bases at V and 2 bases at J, with 17 bases between the two ends. The germline gives CDR1 SGHAT, CDR2 FQNNGV. CDR3 in DNA: TGTGCCAGCAGCTTTGGTAGGGAGCCACTCACCTACGAGCAGTACTTC. Amino acids: CASSFGREPLTYEQYF.

The CDR3 is CASSVGTTGEKLFF. CDR3 sequence (DNA): TGTGCCAGCAGTGTGGGGACGACGGGTGAAAAACTGTTTTTT. The chain combines TRBV2 with TRBJ1-4; D perhaps matches TRBD1 (5 bases). CDR3 length equals 14 residues. CDR1 SNHLY and CDR2 FYNNEI come from the germline V gene. V shed 4 bases and J shed 7 bases, with 13 bases lying between them.

This clone was found a few times. The V gene is TRBV6-5, the J gene TRBJ1-2; TRBD1 matches at 8 bases. From germline, CDR1 is MNHEY and CDR2 SVGAGI. V trimming: 6 bases; J trimming: 3 bases; junction bases outside the gene matches: 3. The CDR3 spans 13 residues. The CDR3 coding sequence is TGTGCCAGCAGCCTGACAGGGGACTATGGCTACACCTTC. Its protein product is CASSLTGDYGYTF.

V and J are TRBV27 and TRBJ1-5; D is unresolved. This CDR3 region has 14 residues. CDR1 and CDR2 from the germline V gene are MNHEY and SMNVEV (reference sequence). Trimming removed 6 bases from V and 5 bases from J, with 14 bases in between. CDR3 nucleotide sequence: TGTGCCAGCAGCCGATCCCAATTATATCAGCCCCAGCATTTT. It yields the protein CASSRSQLYQPQHF.

CDR3 residues: CASSLRAPNSPLHF. CDR3 sequence (DNA): TGTGCCAGCAGTCTTAGGGCCCCGAATTCACCCCTCCACTTT. The chain links TRBV27 to TRBJ1-6; no firm D call. The CDR3 runs to 14 residues. The V end lost 5 bases, the J end lost 7 bases, and 12 bases lay between the germline ends. The germline gives CDR1 MNHEY, CDR2 SMNVEV (reference sequence).

The V call is TRBV18, the J call TRBJ1-1; the match to TRBD1 covers 9 bases. This CDR3 spans 17 amino acids. With V trimmed by 1 base and J by 1 base, 7 bases remained unmatched. CDR1 is KGHSH, CDR2 LQKENI, per germline. The CDR3, as DNA: TGTGCCAGCTCACCACTGGTGGGGACAGGGTCGAACACTGAAGCTTTCTTT. Translated, it gives CASSPLVGTGSNTEAFF.

With regard to this clone: The junction departs from the called germline gene at one end, perhaps through a read error. The J gene is TRBJ1-1, the V gene TRBV28; D is undetermined. CDR1 and CDR2 from the germline V gene are MDHEN and SYDVKM. This CDR3 is built from 12 residues. The CDR3 bases are TGTGCCAGCAGTTTAATGAACACTGAAGCTCTCTTT. Translated, it gives CASSLMNTEALF.

The chain has TRBV4-2 and TRBJ1-6; no reliable D call. The CDR3 has 13 residues. V was clipped by 0 bases and J by 6 bases, with 3 bases between them. Germline CDR1 LGHNA, CDR2 YNFKEQ. The CDR3 here is CASSQDSNSPLHF. The CDR3 region has the DNA TGTGCCAGCAGCCAAGATTCTAATTCACCCCTCCACTTT.

This clone was seen a handful of times. The chain has TRBV5-1 and TRBJ2-2; a weak D match, TRBD1 (5 bases). The CDR3 length is 15 residues. Germline-derived CDR1 and CDR2 are SGHRS and YFSETQ. V was cut by 0 bases and J by 4 bases, with 10 bases left in between. The CDR3: CASSLGWQGTGELFF. DNA for the CDR3: TGCGCCAGCAGCTTGGGTTGGCAGGGCACCGGGGAGCTGTTTTTT.